This is a list of T cell receptor beta chains from one sample in a study of T cells in Graves' hyperthyroidism and ophthalmopathy. From the multiplex PCR reads, TCRdb called clonotypes with MiXCR, one entry per CDR3 protein. The sample carries a few hundred thousand distinct CDR3 sequences, 15% to 18% recorded once. Sample: blood. These TCRs come from a woman between 25 and 40 years old with Graves' hyperthyroidism. CDR3s include the opening cysteine and the closing phenylalanine or tryptophan. D genes are given only for firm matches. Not all rows give a size; the values are once, few, many and, for expanded clones, a class.

d_gene,v_gene,j_gene,abundance,CDR3nt,CDR3aa
TRBD1,TRBV10-3,TRBJ2-1,.,TGTGCCATCACCAAGGACAGGGGGAACAATGAGCAGTTCTTC,CAITKDRGNNEQFF
.,TRBV12-3/TRBV12-4,TRBJ2-1,many,TGTGCCAGCAGTTTTGGGACACCGTACGACAATGAGCAGTTCTTC,CASSFGTPYDNEQFF
TRBD1,TRBV13,TRBJ1-3,few,TGTGCCAGCAGCTCTGGGACAGCTGGAAACACCATATATTTT,CASSSGTAGNTIYF
.,TRBV5-1,TRBJ2-7,many,TGCGCCAGCAGCTTGGTGGAGGGCCGCTACGAGCAGTACTTC,CASSLVEGRYEQYF
TRBD2,TRBV2,TRBJ2-3,.,TGTGCCAGCACCGGGACTAGCGGGAGAACTAGCACAGATACGCAGTATTTT,CASTGTSGRTSTDTQYF
.,TRBV4-3,TRBJ2-1,.,TGCGCCAGCAGCCAAGAACTACGCGGGGGCGTGGATGAGCAGTTCTTC,CASSQELRGGVDEQFF
TRBD1,TRBV5-1,TRBJ2-7,many,TGCGCCAGCAGCTTTCGGACAGGGACCTACTCCGAGCAGTACTTC,CASSFRTGTYSEQYF
TRBD2,TRBV20-1,TRBJ2-7,few,TGCAGTGCTAGCTTTAGCGGGTCGTCCTACGAGCAGTACTTC,CSASFSGSSYEQYF
.,TRBV15,TRBJ1-6,few,TGTGCCACCAGCAGACCGGATTCACCCCTCCACTTT,CATSRPDSPLHF
.,TRBV12-3/TRBV12-4,TRBJ2-1,many,TGTGCCAGCAGTCCGCGACTAGTAGGCAATGAGCAGTTCTTC,CASSPRLVGNEQFF
.,TRBV15,TRBJ2-3,.,TGTGCCACCAGCACACCACGGAGGGATACGCAGTATTTT,CATSTPRRDTQYF
.,TRBV29-1,TRBJ1-1,few,TGCAGCGTTGAACACCCGACGGCTGAAGCTTTCTTT,CSVEHPTAEAFF
TRBD1,TRBV4-3,TRBJ2-2,few,TGCGCCAGCAGCCAGGGGACAGGACCTCTCACCGGGGAGCTGTTTTTT,CASSQGTGPLTGELFF
.,TRBV7-2,TRBJ2-7,many,TGTGCCAGCAGCCCTAGGCCCGACTTCGGGCAGTACTTC,CASSPRPDFGQYF
TRBD2,TRBV9,TRBJ2-3,.,TGTGCCAGCAGCGATCGAGCGGGAGGTAGCAGAGATACGCAGTATTTT,CASSDRAGGSRDTQYF
.,TRBV3-1,TRBJ2-2,many,TGTGCCAGCAGCCAAGAGTCCGGTACCGGGGAGCTGTTTTTT,CASSQESGTGELFF
.,TRBV7-9,TRBJ2-7,.,TGTGCCAGCAGCCCACGGGGCGTTCAGTCAGGCGAGCAGTACTTC,CASSPRGVQSGEQYF
.,TRBV30,TRBJ2-6,.,TGTGCCCTTGGAGGGACTGGGGCCAACGTCCTGACTTTC,CALGGTGANVLTF
.,TRBV18,TRBJ2-7,few,TGTGCCAGCTCACCACTATCGGGACCTTTTTTCGACGAGCAGTACTTC,CASSPLSGPFFDEQYF
TRBD2,TRBV2,TRBJ2-5,many,TGTGCCAGCAGCGTTAGCGGGAACCAAGAGACCCAGTACTTC,CASSVSGNQETQYF
TRBD2,TRBV28,TRBJ2-3,many,TGTGCCAGCAGTGGGAGCGGGAGTAACACGCAGTATTTT,CASSGSGSNTQYF
.,TRBV11-3,TRBJ1-1,many,TGTGCCAGCAGCCCCGGACCCGGCGGCACTGAAGCTTTCTTT,CASSPGPGGTEAFF
TRBD1,TRBV7-2,TRBJ2-3,many,TGTGCCAGCAGCCCAAGGGCCCGGACAGGGCGGAGCACAGATACGCAGTATTTT,CASSPRARTGRSTDTQYF
.,TRBV6-6,TRBJ2-3,few,TGTGCCAGCAGTTACAGGGGGTCTAGCACAGATACGCAGTATTTT,CASSYRGSSTDTQYF
.,TRBV13,TRBJ1-2,many,TGTGCCAGCAGCTTAGGATGGCGTGGCTACACCTTC,CASSLGWRGYTF
.,TRBV6-1,TRBJ2-7,many,TGTGCCAGCAGCTGGACACACTCACGCGAGCAGTACTTC,CASSWTHSREQYF